The 17 T cell receptor beta chains given below trace back to one sample, sequenced in a study of T-cell reconstitution after alpha-beta-depleted transplantation in children. The authors prepared the TCRbeta library with unique molecular identifiers. TCRdb fed the PCR reads into MiXCR, producing one record per CDR3 protein. The profile shows around 400,000 distinct CDR3 sequences, 11% of them singletons. The starting material was PBMCs from the stem cell graft donor, obtained from the stem cell graft. All receptors come from a human donor who donated a stem cell graft to a child with acute myeloid leukemia.

This clonotype is medium-sized by share. The chain combines TRBV11-2 with TRBJ2-7; 7 bases agree with TRBD2. This CDR3 region has 15 residues. The germline gives CDR1 SGHAT, CDR2 FQNNGV. V lost 5 bases to trimming and J lost 0 bases; unmatched junction nucleotides: 7. CDR3 DNA: TGTGCCAGCAGCCTGGGACTATCCAGCTCCTACGAGCAGTACTTC. Residues: CASSLGLSSSYEQYF. Based on the CDR3 plus reference TRBV11-2 and TRBJ2-7, the full variable domain is EAGVAQSPRYKIIEKRQSVAFWCNPISGHATLYWYQQILGQGPKLLIQFQNNGVVDDSQLPKDRFSAERLKGVDSTLKIQPAKLEDSAVYLCASSLGLSSSYEQYFGPGTRLTVT.

V and J are TRBV30 and TRBJ2-2; 12 positions match TRBD2. J gave up 7 bases and V 0 bases, and 6 bases lay outside the gene matches. Germline lookup yields CDR1 GTSNPN and CDR2 SVGIG (reference sequence). CDR3 length equals 16 residues. In DNA, the CDR3 is TGTGCCTGGAGTGTCAGACTAGCGGGAGACGGCGGGGAGCTGTTTTTT. Translated: CAWSVRLAGDGGELFF.

The table lists this clonotype with many counts. This chain joins TRBV7-3 and TRBJ2-1, with TRBD2 matching 7 bases. Germline values: CDR1 SGHTA, CDR2 FQGTGA. J was trimmed by 3 bases and V by 5 bases; bases with no gene match: 7. The CDR3 covers 15 residues. CDR3 nucleotide sequence: TGTGCCAGCAGCCACAAGATAGCGGGCTACAATGAGCAGTTCTTC. This sequence encodes CASSHKIAGYNEQFF.

In this sample, this clonotype turned up a few times. The J gene is TRBJ2-3, the V gene TRBV28; D might be TRBD2 (6 bases). Germline V gives CDR1 MDHEN, CDR2 SYDVKM. The CDR3 consists of 17 residues. The V end was cut by 6 bases, the J end by 0 bases, with 19 bases between. For the CDR3, the DNA is TGTGCCAGCAGCAGGTCATGGGGCGGGATAAGCACAGATACGCAGTATTTT. Amino acids: CASSRSWGGISTDTQYF.

The V call is TRBV10-3, the J call TRBJ2-7; D gene ambiguous. CDR1 is ENHRY, CDR2 SYGVKD, per germline. The germline V and J ends were trimmed by 9 bases and 5 bases, with 14 bases remaining between them. This CDR3 has 12 residues. The chain's CDR3 is CAIRESGNEQYF. CDR3 in DNA: TGTGCCATAAGGGAATCGGGCAACGAGCAGTACTTC.

This clonotype has only a few counts. The chain links TRBV20-1 to TRBJ2-3, with D unresolved. The CDR3 contains 13 residues. The ends were cut back, 5 bases at V and 2 bases at J, with 11 bases in the middle. The germline CDR1 and CDR2 sequences are DFQATT and SNEGSKA (reference sequence). CDR3 nucleotides: TGCAGTGCTCCCGGGTCGGTCACAGATACGCAGTATTTT. Translating it yields CSAPGSVTDTQYF.

This clonotype has at least ten counts. This rearrangement joins TRBV29-1 to TRBJ2-3; possibly TRBD1 for D (6 bases). The V end was cut by 6 bases, the J end by 0 bases, with 10 bases between. The germline gives CDR1 SQVTM, CDR2 ANQGSEA. The CDR3 has 13 amino acids. The CDR3 region has the DNA TGCAGCGTGACAGGCTCAAGCACAGATACGCAGTATTTT. Residues: CSVTGSSTDTQYF.

The table lists this clonotype with many counts. This chain connects TRBV12-3 or TRBV12-4 to TRBJ2-1; D might be TRBD1 (6 bases). The CDR3 is 12 amino acids. Trimming took off 4 bases at V and 10 bases at J, with 11 bases between the two ends. CDR3 nucleotide sequence: TGTGCCAGCAGTTCCCCCGGGACAGAGCAGTTCTTC. Translating it yields CASSSPGTEQFF.

Ten or more counts support this clonotype. The chain employs TRBV4-1 and TRBJ1-6, with TRBD1 identical over 7 bases. Per the germline V gene, CDR1 is MGHRA and CDR2 is YSYEKL. The CDR3 is 16 residues long. V lost 3 bases and J lost 5; bases outside the gene matches: 7. The CDR3 sequence: CASSQRQGPNNSPLHF. The CDR3 coding sequence is TGCGCCAGCAGCCAGCGACAGGGACCCAATAATTCACCCCTCCACTTT.

CDR3 coding DNA: TGTGCCATCAGTGATCGCCAGGGAGAGACCCAGTACTTC. Translation: CAISDRQGETQYF. V gene TRBV10-3 combines with J gene TRBJ2-5; D possibly corresponds to TRBD1 (5 bases). The germline V gene has CDR1 ENHRY and CDR2 SYGVKD. The germline V and J ends were trimmed by 3 bases and 4 bases, with 9 bases remaining between them. This CDR3 comprises 13 residues.

This rearrangement joins TRBV5-6 to TRBJ1-2; D gene ambiguous. Trimming removed 4 bases from V and 7 bases from J, with 8 bases in between. This CDR3 spans 11 amino acids. Germline V gene lookup returns CDR1 SGHDT and CDR2 YYEEEE. Here the CDR3 reads CASSERLGYTF. The CDR3 region has the DNA TGTGCCAGCAGCGAACGCCTTGGCTACACCTTC.

This clonotype was seen a handful of times. The chain carries TRBV5-1 and TRBJ2-1; 7 bases fit TRBD1. This CDR3 has 15 amino acids. Losses at the gene ends were 2 bases for V and 4 bases for J; bases not matched to a gene: 6. The germline CDR1 and CDR2 sequences are SGHRS and YFSETQ. The CDR3 protein is CASSLPGQTYNEQFF. The CDR3 DNA reads as TGCGCCAGCAGCTTACCGGGACAGACTTACAATGAGCAGTTCTTC.

The chain carries TRBV5-1 and TRBJ2-5; tentatively, D is TRBD2 (6 bases). CDR1 and CDR2 (germline): SGHRS, YFSETQ. CDR3 size: 15 residues. V gave up 4 bases and J gave up 5 bases, with 18 bases separating them. DNA of the CDR3: TGCGCCAGCAGCCGGGACTCCTCGACTCGGGAGACCCAGTACTTC. The encoded protein is CASSRDSSTRETQYF.

This clonotype was seen a handful of times. The chain recombines TRBV29-1 with TRBJ2-5, with 9 bases matching TRBD2. V shed 4 bases and J 4 bases; nucleotides not matched to a gene: 4. The CDR3 runs to 13 residues. The germline gives CDR1 SQVTM, CDR2 ANQGSEA. CDR3 loop: CSVGGGAAETQYF. CDR3 nucleotide sequence: TGCAGCGTTGGCGGGGGGGCCGCAGAGACCCAGTACTTC.

This clonotype has only a few counts. The chain carries TRBV5-1 and TRBJ2-2; the D gene is possibly TRBD2 (5 bases). CDR1 is SGHRS and CDR2 is YFSETQ in the germline V gene. This CDR3 region has 14 residues. V lost 5 bases, J lost 1 base, and 9 bases lay in between. The CDR3 DNA is TGCGCCAGCAGAGTGAGGGAGAACACCGGGGAGCTGTTTTTT. Its protein product is CASRVRENTGELFF.

This clonotype turned up a few times. The chain has TRBV20-1 and TRBJ2-1; D unclear. Germline V CDR1 and CDR2: DFQATT, SNEGSKA (reference sequence). Trimming pared 4 bases from V and 7 bases from J, leaving 17 bases between. CDR3 length: 14 residues. Here the CDR3 reads CSATDLGRWNEQFF. CDR3 nucleotides: TGCAGTGCTACGGACCTAGGTCGGTGGAATGAGCAGTTCTTC.

V and J are TRBV5-1 and TRBJ2-5; D not certain. The CDR3 spans 14 residues. CDR1 is SGHRS and CDR2 is YFSETQ in the germline V gene. Trimming removed 1 base at V and 2 bases at J, with 9 bases between. The DNA for the CDR3 is TGCGCCAGCAGCTTGACAGTGCCTCAAGAGACCCAGTACTTC. It is translated as CASSLTVPQETQYF.